This record concerns one T cell receptor beta chain sequence. Generated by immunoSEQ multiplex PCR, the TCRdb table keeps only in-frame clones and is missing some. The sample records hundreds of thousands of clones, around 87% being singletons. This sample is drawn from a study of blood T cell repertoires in COVID-19. The clonotype comes from a human donor in a cohort sampled during active COVID-19. The sample consisted of peripheral blood.

CDR3 amino acids: CASSLVGGAITDTQYF. The CDR3 bases are TGCGCCAGCAGCTTGGTCGGCGGGGCGATCACAGATACGCAGTATTTT. The chain uses TRBV5-1 and TRBJ2-3; weak D call: TRBD2 (6 bases). CDR1 SGHRS and CDR2 YFSETQ come from the germline V gene. V was cut by 0 bases and J by 2 bases, with 13 bases left in between. The CDR3 runs 16 residues.